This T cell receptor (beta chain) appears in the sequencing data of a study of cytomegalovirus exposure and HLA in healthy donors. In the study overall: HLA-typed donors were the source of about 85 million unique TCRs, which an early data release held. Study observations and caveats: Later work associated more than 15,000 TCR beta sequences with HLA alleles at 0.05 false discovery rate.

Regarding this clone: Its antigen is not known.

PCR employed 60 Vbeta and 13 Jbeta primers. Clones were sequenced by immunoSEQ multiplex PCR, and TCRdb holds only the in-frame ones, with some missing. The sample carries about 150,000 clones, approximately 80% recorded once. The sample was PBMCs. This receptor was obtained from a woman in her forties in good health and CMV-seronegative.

The DNA for the CDR3 is TGTGCCAGCAGCTTAGAGACTTACCAGGAGCAGTACTTC. It encodes CASSLETYQEQYF. The rearrangement links TRBV7-9 to TRBJ2-7; D gene uncertain. The germline V and J ends were trimmed by 1 base and 7 bases, with 11 bases remaining between them. Looked up from germline, CDR1 is SEHNR and CDR2 is FQNEAQ (reference sequence). This CDR3 has 13 residues.